One TCR beta chain is described in this entry. These data come from a study of lymphopenia after photon versus proton radiotherapy. Produced via immunoSEQ multiplex PCR; TCRdb's table is partial and in-frame only. The data hold 40,000 to 45,000 clones, with 86% observed a single time. The germline V and J ends were trimmed by 5 bases and 0 bases, with 8 bases remaining between them. Per the germline V gene, CDR1 is MNHEY and CDR2 is SMNVEV (reference sequence). This CDR3 comprises 15 residues. The sequence came from a woman aged 70-85 years with pancreatic cancer. Some clones in this sample may be carry-over from other donors' samples. V and J are TRBV27 and TRBJ2-6; D gene uncertain. Sequencing used peripheral blood, obtained from a patient treated with proton-based radiotherapy. In DNA form, the CDR3 reads TGTGCCAGCAGTCCTCACCTCTCTGGGGCCAACGTCCTGACTTTC. This codes for CASSPHLSGANVLTF.